Listed here are 29 T cell receptor beta chains from one sample, sequenced in a study of shared clonotypes between healthy human individuals. This table comes from immunoSEQ multiplex PCR, and its TCRdb copy is limited to in-frame clones, with some not included. Here the sample spans 2 million to 2.5 million clones, 93% being singletons. Sequenced: naive CD4+ T cells from PBMCs. The subset here: CD45RA+ positively selected. All receptors derive from a man aged 18 to 30 in good health. Some clones in this sample may be carry-over from other donors' samples.

V is TRBV27 and J is TRBJ2-1, with D perhaps given as TRBD1 or TRBD2 (5 bases each). Germline CDR1 MNHEY, CDR2 SMNVEV (reference sequence). Trimming left V 8 bases short and J 0 bases short, with 17 bases between. The CDR3 has 16 amino acids. CDR3 in DNA: TGTGCCAGCTCCTCGAGGGGCCAAATCTCCTACAATGAGCAGTTCTTC. Encoded protein: CASSSRGQISYNEQFF.

The V and J genes are TRBV28 and TRBJ1-5, with D unresolved. Germline CDR1 and CDR2: MDHEN and SYDVKM. V dropped 8 bases and J dropped 3 bases, with 8 bases sitting between them. The CDR3 spans 12 residues. CDR3 DNA: TGTGCCAGCGCCCTGACCAATCAGCCCCAGCATTTT. Translation: CASALTNQPQHF.

The V gene is TRBV6-5, the J gene TRBJ1-6; the match to TRBD1 covers 7 bases. This CDR3 contains 14 residues. V lost 6 bases to trimming and J lost 2 bases; unmatched junction nucleotides: 1. CDR1 and CDR2 (germline): MNHEY, SVGAGI. Here the CDR3 reads CASRGTAYNSPLHF. In DNA form, the CDR3 reads TGTGCCAGCAGGGGGACAGCCTATAATTCACCCCTCCACTTT.

CDR3 sequence (DNA): TGTGCCAGCAGTTTTGCAAGGCGCTACTACGAGCAGTACTTC. It specifies CASSFARRYYEQYF. The chain combines TRBV28 with TRBJ2-7; unclear D gene. This CDR3 contains 14 residues. Germline loops: CDR1 MDHEN, CDR2 SYDVKM. With 3 bases removed from V and 3 bases from J, the gap between germline ends came to 12 bases. The full variable domain, in which reference TRBV28 and TRBJ2-7 provide the parts outside the CDR3, is DVKVTQSSRYLVKRTGEKVFLECVQDMDHENMFWYRQDPGLGLRLIYFSYDVKMKEKGDIPEGYSVSREKKERFSLILESASTNQTSMYLCASSFARRYYEQYFGPGTRLTVT.

Turning to this clone: The same CDR3 arises from other DNA sequences in this sample as well. This chain joins TRBV19 and TRBJ2-7, with D tentatively TRBD2 (6 bases). The length of the CDR3 is 14 residues. Per germline, CDR1 LNHDA and CDR2 SQIVND (reference sequence). V lost 3 bases, J lost 0 bases, and 9 bases lay in between. CDR3 protein: CASSIRGASYEQYF. DNA for the CDR3: TGTGCCAGTAGTATTCGCGGGGCCTCCTACGAGCAGTACTTC. Drawing the rest from reference TRBV19 and TRBJ2-7, the complete variable domain is DGGITQSPKYLFRKEGQNVTLSCEQNLNHDAMYWYRQDPGQGLRLIYYSQIVNDFQKGDIAEGYSVSREKKESFPLTVTSAQKNPTAFYLCASSIRGASYEQYFGPGTRLTVT.

The chain has TRBV10-3 and TRBJ2-7, with 13 bases lining up with TRBD2. The germline CDR1 and CDR2 sequences are ENHRY and SYGVKD. The CDR3 totals 16 residues. The junction had 6 bases not matched to a gene; V was cut back by 7 bases and J by 0 bases. CDR3 nucleotides: TGTGCCATCACCGAGGGACTAGCGGGGAGCTCCTACGAGCAGTACTTC. Residues: CAITEGLAGSSYEQYF.

J is TRBJ2-1 and V is TRBV6-1; no firm D call. This CDR3 region has 16 residues. Germline loops: CDR1 MNHNS, CDR2 SASEGT. V was pared by 2 bases and J by 0 bases, with 11 bases between. The CDR3 sequence is CASSEFAGSSYNEQFF. The CDR3 DNA is TGTGCCAGCAGTGAATTTGCCGGCAGCTCCTACAATGAGCAGTTCTTC.

The gene calls are TRBV18 and TRBJ1-2; D gene uncertain. Trimming removed 4 bases at V and 1 base at J, with 10 bases between. Germline-derived CDR1 and CDR2 are KGHSH and LQKENI. There are 14 residues in the CDR3. The CDR3: CASSQDGVNYGYTF. CDR3 nucleotide sequence: TGTGCCAGCTCACAGGACGGAGTTAACTATGGCTACACCTTC.

V and J are TRBV7-6 and TRBJ2-5; TRBD2 matches 7 bases. The germline V gene has CDR1 SGHVS and CDR2 FNYEAQ. V shed 2 bases and J 3 bases; nucleotides not matched to a gene: 15. CDR3 length: 18 residues. The CDR3 DNA is TGTGCCAGCAGCTTAATCGCAGGGAGGGCGATTCAGAAAGAGACCCAGTACTTC. This codes for CASSLIAGRAIQKETQYF.

The chain employs TRBV29-1 and TRBJ1-3; 8 bases are a match to TRBD1. The CDR3 spans 14 residues. Germline lookup yields CDR1 SQVTM and CDR2 ANQGSEA. V was pared by 6 bases and J by 9 bases, with 13 bases of the junction left unmatched. CDR3 coding DNA: TGCAGCGTCTCCGGACAGGGCCCCATTTCCACCATATATTTT. It encodes CSVSGQGPISTIYF.

The rearrangement uses TRBV28 and TRBJ1-2; no definite D call. The V gene's germline CDR1 is MDHEN and CDR2 SYDVKM. The CDR3 is 14 residues long. The V and J ends lost 3 bases and 7 bases respectively, with 15 bases between them. The CDR3 protein is CASSLDGKVRGYTF. The DNA for the CDR3 is TGTGCCAGCAGTTTGGACGGAAAAGTCCGTGGCTACACCTTC.

The chain has TRBV7-9 and TRBJ1-5, with no clear D. V was cut by 5 bases and J by 5 bases, with 10 bases left in between. This CDR3 region has 13 residues. Germline V gene lookup returns CDR1 SEHNR and CDR2 FQNEAQ (reference sequence). Written as DNA, the CDR3 is TGTGCCAGCAGCCAATCCGGGGATCAGCCCCAGCATTTT. As protein: CASSQSGDQPQHF.

This chain links TRBV10-1 with TRBJ2-1; the match to TRBD2 covers 9 bases. Germline V CDR1 and CDR2: WNHNN, SYGVQD (reference sequence). The CDR3 length is 15 residues. V lost 3 bases, J lost 4 bases, and 4 bases stayed unmatched. CDR3 nucleotides: TGCGCCAGCAGTGATGGAGCGGGAGGTTACAATGAGCAGTTCTTC. Translated: CASSDGAGGYNEQFF.

Comments on this clone: Other DNA variants within this sample encode the same CDR3. The chain is built from TRBV4-1 and TRBJ2-3; TRBD1 aligns across 9 bases. V lost 11 bases and J lost 1; bases outside the gene matches: 7. The germline CDR1 and CDR2 sequences are MGHRA and YSYEKL. CDR3 size: 14 residues. The CDR3 DNA reads as TGCGCCTCCTCGAGGACAGGGGGCACAGATACGCAGTATTTT. Protein sequence: CASSRTGGTDTQYF.

To note about this clone: Distinct nucleotide sequences in the sample also encode this CDR3. The V and J genes are TRBV20-1 and TRBJ1-2; D unclear. CDR1 is DFQATT and CDR2 is SNEGSKA in the germline V gene (reference sequence). This CDR3 region has 11 residues. V was cut by 6 bases and J by 7 bases, with 12 bases left in between. CDR3 amino acids: CSAAGGSGYTF. The DNA of the CDR3 is TGCAGTGCGGCGGGAGGAAGTGGCTACACCTTC.

The rearrangement joins TRBV6-6 to TRBJ1-5; D remains unclear. V lost 4 bases, J lost 3 bases, and 13 bases lay in between. From germline, CDR1 is MNHNY and CDR2 SVGAGI (reference sequence). The CDR3 sequence is 15 residues long. The CDR3 DNA is TGTGCCAGCAGTTTAGAGGACGGAATCAATCAGCCCCAGCATTTT. Protein: CASSLEDGINQPQHF.

The rearrangement joins TRBV5-1 to TRBJ2-1; the match to TRBD2 covers 8 bases. V was clipped by 2 bases and J by 8 bases; unmatched bases: 6. Germline CDR1 is SGHRS and CDR2 is YFSETQ. The CDR3 is 14 residues long. CDR3 region: CASSFSGISYEQFF. DNA of the CDR3: TGCGCCAGCAGCTTTAGCGGGATCTCGTATGAGCAGTTCTTC.

The chain links TRBV28 to TRBJ1-1, with D unresolved. CDR3 size: 16 residues. V was clipped by 1 base and J by 0 bases, with 12 bases between them. Germline V gene sequence: CDR1 MDHEN, CDR2 SYDVKM. The CDR3 sequence: CASSLSAGEMNTEAFF. The CDR3 nucleotides are TGTGCCAGCAGTTTATCGGCAGGAGAGATGAACACTGAAGCTTTCTTT.

This chain connects TRBV28 to TRBJ1-5, with D perhaps TRBD1 (6 bases). The V end lost 1 base, the J end lost 5 bases, and 12 bases lay between the germline ends. The V gene's germline CDR1 is MDHEN and CDR2 SYDVKM. The CDR3 runs 15 residues. The CDR3 bases are TGTGCCAGCAGTTTATCATACAGGGACCATCAGCCCCAGCATTTT. Its translation: CASSLSYRDHQPQHF.

The V gene is TRBV19, the J gene TRBJ2-7; tentatively, D is TRBD1 or TRBD2 (5 bases each). Per the germline V gene, CDR1 is LNHDA and CDR2 is SQIVND (reference sequence). The V and J ends lost 10 bases and 1 base respectively, with 17 bases between them. The CDR3 length is 14 residues. The CDR3 spells CATKEGTSSYEQYF. The CDR3 DNA reads as TGTGCCACCAAAGAGGGGACCTCATCCTACGAGCAGTACTTC. The complete variable domain, with remaining parts taken from reference TRBV19 and TRBJ2-7, reads DGGITQSPKYLFRKEGQNVTLSCEQNLNHDAMYWYRQDPGQGLRLIYYSQIVNDFQKGDIAEGYSVSREKKESFPLTVTSAQKNPTAFYLCATKEGTSSYEQYFGPGTRLTVT.

The chain links TRBV4-3 to TRBJ2-7; D remains unclear. Trimming took off 0 bases at V and 0 bases at J, with 12 bases between the two ends. CDR1 is LGHNA, CDR2 YSLEER, per germline. This CDR3 has 16 amino acids. The CDR3 DNA is TGCGCCAGCAGCCAAGATTTGTATAGGGTCTCCTACGAGCAGTACTTC. Its translation: CASSQDLYRVSYEQYF.

The chain combines TRBV28 with TRBJ1-1, with D possibly TRBD1 on 6 matching bases. CDR1 is MDHEN, CDR2 SYDVKM, per germline. V gave up 5 bases and J gave up 3 bases, with 16 bases separating them. The CDR3 has 15 residues. The DNA for the CDR3 is TGTGCCAGCAGTCCCATGCGGGGGCTCGACACTGAAGCTTTCTTT. This sequence encodes CASSPMRGLDTEAFF.

This chain joins TRBV7-9 and TRBJ2-7, with TRBD2 identical over 9 bases. Germline CDR1 SEHNR, CDR2 FQNEAQ (reference sequence). The CDR3 extends over 14 amino acids. V was pared by 3 bases and J by 5 bases, with 5 bases of the junction left unmatched. CDR3 amino acids: CASSFSGSVNEQYF. Written as DNA, the CDR3 is TGTGCCAGCAGCTTTAGCGGGAGCGTTAACGAGCAGTACTTC.

The chain is built from TRBV5-1 and TRBJ2-6; D is perhaps TRBD1 or TRBD2 (5 bases each). The V end was cut by 2 bases, the J end by 1 base, with 7 bases between. This CDR3 has 15 residues. The germline gives CDR1 SGHRS, CDR2 YFSETQ. Here the CDR3 reads CASSFGTSGANVLTF. In DNA, the CDR3 is TGCGCCAGCAGCTTCGGGACGTCTGGGGCCAACGTCCTGACTTTC.

The chain carries TRBV5-1 and TRBJ1-4; maybe TRBD1 (5 bases). V was clipped by 2 bases and J by 0 bases, with 8 bases between them. The CDR3 spans 15 residues. Germline values: CDR1 SGHRS, CDR2 YFSETQ. CDR3 DNA: TGCGCCAGCAGCTTTCGAGGGGCAACTAATGAAAAACTGTTTTTT. Translation: CASSFRGATNEKLFF.

The chain has TRBV7-6 and TRBJ1-1; D is possibly TRBD1 (6 bases). Looked up from germline, CDR1 is SGHVS and CDR2 is FNYEAQ. CDR3 length: 13 residues. Trimming stripped 3 bases from V and 4 bases from J, with 9 bases between. The CDR3, as DNA: TGTGCCAGCAGCTTCACAGGGCGCACTGAAGCTTTCTTT. Its protein is CASSFTGRTEAFF.

This chain uses TRBV7-7 with TRBJ1-5; TRBD1 might be the D (5 bases). The germline V gene has CDR1 SSHAT and CDR2 FNYEAQ (reference sequence). The CDR3 runs to 13 residues. V gave up 6 bases and J gave up 7 bases, with 13 bases separating them. The CDR3 loop reads CASRNSGGQPQHF. CDR3 nucleotide sequence: TGTGCCAGCAGGAATTCCGGGGGGCAGCCCCAGCATTTT.

V gene TRBV9 combines with J gene TRBJ1-2, with a possible D match to TRBD1 (5 bases). Per the germline V gene, CDR1 is SGDLS and CDR2 is YYNGEE. The V end lost 1 base, the J end lost 4 bases, and 8 bases lay between the germline ends. The CDR3 extends over 13 amino acids. Here the CDR3 reads CASSVQGPYGYTF. The DNA for the CDR3 is TGTGCCAGCAGCGTACAGGGTCCCTATGGCTACACCTTC.

This clone was found once. V gene TRBV10-3 combines with J gene TRBJ2-1; D may be TRBD2 (6 bases). In germline, CDR1 is ENHRY, CDR2 SYGVKD. Between the trimmed V and J ends, which lost 2 bases and 4 bases, there was a span of 9 bases. The CDR3 has 14 residues. CDR3 in DNA: TGTGCCATCAGTGAGGCTAGCGCGTACAATGAGCAGTTCTTC. Protein: CAISEASAYNEQFF.